This TCR beta chain was observed in a study of blood T cell repertoires in COVID-19. Clones were read by immunoSEQ multiplex PCR, and TCRdb kept only the in-frame ones, dropping some. The repertoire holds 95,000 to 110,000 clones, over 65% seen once, with 26% in the top ten. Germline V gene lookup returns CDR1 LGHDT and CDR2 YNNKEL (reference sequence). CDR3 length: 17 residues. V shed 4 bases and J 3 bases; nucleotides not matched to a gene: 11. This TCR derives from a man aged 55 to 69 with acute or convalescent COVID-19. The sample was peripheral blood. The chain is built from TRBV3-1 (or the pseudogene TRBV3-2) and TRBJ2-5, with 10 nucleotides matching TRBD2. CDR3 DNA sequence: TGTGCCAGCAGCCCCAGCGACCTAGCGGGAGAAAAAGAGACCCAGTACTTC. Encoded protein: CASSPSDLAGEKETQYF.